The present entry profiles one TCR beta chain with its context. Its target is unknown. Oncomine TCR Beta short-read sequencing was applied to DNA from cultured CD4+ T cells. TCRdb reprocessed the PCR reads with MiXCR, giving one entry per CDR3 protein. Of 10,000 to 15,000 distinct CDR3 sequences detected, approximately 60% appear once; the ten largest clones hold around 14%. The data derive from a study of vaccination and CD4 T cells after COVID-19. General study results and limits: Median counts of SARS-CoV-2-reactive clonotypes increased from around 20 to 38; this difference was not significant.

This sample's treatment: approximately 11-day PBMC culture with coronavirus spike peptide pools or control peptides (ViraFEST assay). What was sequenced was CD4+ T cells from blood, cultured in vitro. The TCR originated in a human donor who had recovered from COVID-19.

CDR3 sequence reads: CASSSTDTQETQYF. As DNA, the CDR3 is TGTGCCAGCAGTTCAACAGATACCCAAGAGACCCAGTACTTC. The V call is TRBV27, the J call TRBJ2-5; unclear D gene. Trimming shortened V by 4 bases and J by 1 base, and 10 bases separated the two germline ends. Per the germline V gene, CDR1 is MNHEY and CDR2 is SMNVEV (reference sequence). CDR3 length: 14 amino acids.